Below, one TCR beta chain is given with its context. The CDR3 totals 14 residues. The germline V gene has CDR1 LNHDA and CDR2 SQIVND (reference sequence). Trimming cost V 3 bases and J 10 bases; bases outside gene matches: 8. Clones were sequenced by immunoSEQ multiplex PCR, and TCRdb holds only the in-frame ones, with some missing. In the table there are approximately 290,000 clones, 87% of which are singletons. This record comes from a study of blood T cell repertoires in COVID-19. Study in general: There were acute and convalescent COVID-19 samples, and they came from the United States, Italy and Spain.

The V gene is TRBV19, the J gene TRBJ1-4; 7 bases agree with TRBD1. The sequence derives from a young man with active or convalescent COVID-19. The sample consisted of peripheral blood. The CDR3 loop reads CASSIGTVIGKLFF. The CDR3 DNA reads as TGTGCCAGTAGTATCGGGACAGTGATAGGAAAACTGTTTTTT.